This T cell receptor (beta chain) was obtained from a study of T cells in Graves' hyperthyroidism and ophthalmopathy. Regarding the study as a whole: Ophthalmopathy and stable hyperthyroidism were told apart by a 13 V-J model. Blood also contained most expanded thyroid clonotypes above 0.001.

Stability of Graves' hyperthyroidism was defined as absent ophthalmopathy progression within 18 months. RNA transcripts gave rise to amplified TCR beta CDR3 regions. HTBI primers drove first-round RT-PCR of the TCR CDR3. TCRdb re-called the multiplex PCR reads through MiXCR, storing one row per CDR3 protein. This sample has 480,000 or so distinct CDR3 sequences, with 13% to 15% found just once. This clonotype was seen at least ten times. Its antigen is undetermined. The trim removed 3 bases at V and 1 base at J, leaving 2 bases unmatched. The CDR3 runs to 14 residues. Germline values: CDR1 SGDLS, CDR2 YYNGEE.

Sequenced: blood. This sequence originates from a woman under 30 with Graves' hyperthyroidism. The gene calls are TRBV9 and TRBJ2-5, with TRBD2 identical over 8 bases. The CDR3 is CASSELAAQETQYF. The CDR3 coding sequence is TGTGCCAGCAGCGAACTAGCGGCCCAAGAGACCCAGTACTTC.